The text below deals with one T cell receptor (beta chain). These data are taken from a study of T cell responses to AZD1222 COVID-19 vaccine. J gave up 2 bases and V 2 bases, and 3 bases lay outside the gene matches. The CDR3 runs to 14 residues. Germline values: CDR1 SGHTA, CDR2 FQGTGA. The data were produced by immunoSEQ multiplex PCR, yet TCRdb's version contains in-frame clones alone and is incomplete. The sample has 74,000 or so clones, 80% to 85% seen once. The clonotype originates from an adult in good health. The source was peripheral blood, collected on day 0 of AZD1222 vaccination. This rearrangement joins TRBV7-3 to TRBJ2-7, with 7 bases identical to TRBD2. The CDR3: CASSLAGDAYEQYF. Here the CDR3 DNA reads TGTGCCAGCAGCTTAGCGGGAGATGCCTACGAGCAGTACTTC.